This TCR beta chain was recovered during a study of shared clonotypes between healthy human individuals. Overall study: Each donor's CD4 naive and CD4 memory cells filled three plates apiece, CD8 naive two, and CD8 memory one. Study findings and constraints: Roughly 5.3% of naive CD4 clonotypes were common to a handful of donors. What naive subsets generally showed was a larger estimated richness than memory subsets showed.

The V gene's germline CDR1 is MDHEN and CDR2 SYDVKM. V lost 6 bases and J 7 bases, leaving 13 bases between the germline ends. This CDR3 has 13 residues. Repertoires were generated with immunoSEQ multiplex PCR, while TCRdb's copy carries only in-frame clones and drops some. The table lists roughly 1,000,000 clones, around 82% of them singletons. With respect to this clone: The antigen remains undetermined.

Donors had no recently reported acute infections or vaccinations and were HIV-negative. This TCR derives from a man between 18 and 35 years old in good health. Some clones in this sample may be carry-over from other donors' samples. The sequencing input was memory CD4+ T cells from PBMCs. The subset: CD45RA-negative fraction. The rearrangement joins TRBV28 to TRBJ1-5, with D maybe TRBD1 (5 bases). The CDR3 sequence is CASRSPGGQPQHF. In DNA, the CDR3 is TGTGCCAGCAGGTCTCCCGGGGGGCAGCCCCAGCATTTT.